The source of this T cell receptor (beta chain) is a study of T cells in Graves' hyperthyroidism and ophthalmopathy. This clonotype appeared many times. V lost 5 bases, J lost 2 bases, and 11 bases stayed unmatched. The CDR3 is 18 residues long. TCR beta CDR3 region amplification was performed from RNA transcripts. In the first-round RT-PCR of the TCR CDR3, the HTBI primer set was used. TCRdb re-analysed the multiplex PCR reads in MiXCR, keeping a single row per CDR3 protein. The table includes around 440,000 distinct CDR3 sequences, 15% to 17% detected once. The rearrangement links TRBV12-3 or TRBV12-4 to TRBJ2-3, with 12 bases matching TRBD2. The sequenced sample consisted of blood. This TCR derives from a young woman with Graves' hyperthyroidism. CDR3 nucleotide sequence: TGTGCCAGCAGTCCCCAGGCTAGCGGGAGGGATGACACAGATACGCAGTATTTT. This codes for CASSPQASGRDDTDTQYF.